The sequence of this T cell receptor (beta chain) was determined in a study of OX40 agonist ivuxolimab in advanced cancers. Data came from immunoSEQ multiplex PCR; TCRdb stores just in-frame clones and leaves some out. The sample shows about 50,000 clones, 82% of them seen only once. The V end lost 0 bases, the J end lost 8 bases, and 8 bases lay between the germline ends. The germline CDR1 and CDR2 sequences are SGDLS and YYNGEE. The CDR3 runs 13 residues. The chain has TRBV9 and TRBJ1-4; D is unclear. The sequence was obtained from an adult with an advanced solid tumor such as melanoma, head and neck, liver or kidney cancer. Sequences were derived from CD4+ or CD8+ T cells sorted from blood, sampled in a trial of the OX40 agonist ivuxolimab. CDR3 in DNA: TGTGCCAGCAGCGTAGCGCTTGGCGAAAAACTGTTTTTT. Protein: CASSVALGEKLFF.